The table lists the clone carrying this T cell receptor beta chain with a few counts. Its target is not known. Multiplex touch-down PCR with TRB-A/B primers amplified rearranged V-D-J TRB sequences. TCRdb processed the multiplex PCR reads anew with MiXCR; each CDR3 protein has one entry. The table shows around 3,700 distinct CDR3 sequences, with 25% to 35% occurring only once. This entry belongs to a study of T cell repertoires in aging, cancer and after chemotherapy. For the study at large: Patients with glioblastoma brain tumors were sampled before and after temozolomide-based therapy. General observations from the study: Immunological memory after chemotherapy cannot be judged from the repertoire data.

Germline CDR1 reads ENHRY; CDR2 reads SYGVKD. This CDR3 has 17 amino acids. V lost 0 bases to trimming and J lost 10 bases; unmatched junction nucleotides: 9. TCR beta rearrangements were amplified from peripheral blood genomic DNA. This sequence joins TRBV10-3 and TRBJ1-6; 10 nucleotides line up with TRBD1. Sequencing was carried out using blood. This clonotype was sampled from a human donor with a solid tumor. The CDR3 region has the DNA TGTGCCATCAGTGAGTCGGGAGGGACAGGGGCGAGGTCACCCCTCCACTTT. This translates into CAISESGGTGARSPLHF.